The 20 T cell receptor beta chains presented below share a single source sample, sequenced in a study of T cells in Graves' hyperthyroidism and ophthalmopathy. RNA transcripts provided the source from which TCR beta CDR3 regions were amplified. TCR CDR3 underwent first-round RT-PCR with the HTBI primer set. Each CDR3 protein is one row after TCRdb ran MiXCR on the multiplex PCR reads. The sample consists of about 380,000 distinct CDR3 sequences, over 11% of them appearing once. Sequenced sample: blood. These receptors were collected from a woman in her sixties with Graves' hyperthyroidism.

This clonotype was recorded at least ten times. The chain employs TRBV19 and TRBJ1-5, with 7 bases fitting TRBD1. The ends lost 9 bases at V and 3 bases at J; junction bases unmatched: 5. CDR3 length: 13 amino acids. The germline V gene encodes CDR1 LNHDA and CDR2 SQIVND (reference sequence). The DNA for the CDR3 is TGTGCCAGCTCCGGGACAGTCAATCAGCCCCAGCATTTT. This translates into CASSGTVNQPQHF.

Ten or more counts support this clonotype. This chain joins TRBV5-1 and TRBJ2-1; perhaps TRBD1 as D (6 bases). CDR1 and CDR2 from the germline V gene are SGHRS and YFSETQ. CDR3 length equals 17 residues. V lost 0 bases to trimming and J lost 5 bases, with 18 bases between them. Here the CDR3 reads CASSLVPGVEWDNEQFF. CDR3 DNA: TGCGCCAGCAGCTTGGTGCCAGGGGTTGAGTGGGACAATGAGCAGTTCTTC. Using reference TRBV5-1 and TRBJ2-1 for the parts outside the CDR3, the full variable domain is KAGVTQTPRYLIKTRGQQVTLSCSPISGHRSVSWYQQTPGQGLQFLFEYFSETQRNKGNFPGRFSGRQFSNSRSEMNVSTLELGDSALYLCASSLVPGVEWDNEQFFGPGTRLTVL.

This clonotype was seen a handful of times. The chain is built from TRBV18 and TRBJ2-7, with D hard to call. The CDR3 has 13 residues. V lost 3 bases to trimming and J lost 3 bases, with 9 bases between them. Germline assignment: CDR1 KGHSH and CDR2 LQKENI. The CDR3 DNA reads TGTGCCAGCTCACCGGCAGCCTACTACGAGCAGTACTTC. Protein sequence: CASSPAAYYEQYF.

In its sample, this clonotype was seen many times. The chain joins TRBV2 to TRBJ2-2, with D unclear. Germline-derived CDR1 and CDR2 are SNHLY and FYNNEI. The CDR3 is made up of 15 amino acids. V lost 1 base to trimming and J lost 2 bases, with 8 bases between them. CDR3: CASSEVPNNTGELFF. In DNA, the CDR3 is TGTGCCAGCAGTGAAGTGCCTAATAACACCGGGGAGCTGTTTTTT.

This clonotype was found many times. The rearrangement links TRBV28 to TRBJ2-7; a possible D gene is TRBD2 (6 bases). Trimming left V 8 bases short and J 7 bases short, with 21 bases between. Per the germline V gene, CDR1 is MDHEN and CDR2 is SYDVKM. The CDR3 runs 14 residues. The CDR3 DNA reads TGTGCCAGCCTTCCGCTGCGGGAAATGGGGGAGCAGTACTTC. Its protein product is CASLPLREMGEQYF.

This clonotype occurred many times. The CDR3 bases are TGCAGCGTTAACAGGGGAGGCTACGAGCAGTACTTC. This translates into CSVNRGGYEQYF. The V gene is TRBV29-1, the J gene TRBJ2-7; D is perhaps TRBD1 (7 bases). Per germline, CDR1 SQVTM and CDR2 ANQGSEA. V was shortened by 5 bases and J by 3 bases, with 11 bases between the two germline ends. CDR3 size: 12 residues.

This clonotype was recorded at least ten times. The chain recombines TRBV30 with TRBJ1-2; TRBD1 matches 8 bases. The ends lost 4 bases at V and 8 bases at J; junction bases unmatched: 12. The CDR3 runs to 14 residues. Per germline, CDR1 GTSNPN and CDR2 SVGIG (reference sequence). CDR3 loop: CAWTADRGWGGYTF. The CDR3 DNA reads TGTGCCTGGACCGCCGACAGGGGCTGGGGCGGCTACACCTTC.

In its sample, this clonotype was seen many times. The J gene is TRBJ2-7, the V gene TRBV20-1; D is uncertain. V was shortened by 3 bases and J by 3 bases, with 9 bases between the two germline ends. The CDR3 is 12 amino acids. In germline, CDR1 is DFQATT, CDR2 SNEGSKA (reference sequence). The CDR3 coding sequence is TGCAGTGCTAGGGGGATTTACTACGAGCAGTACTTC. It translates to CSARGIYYEQYF.

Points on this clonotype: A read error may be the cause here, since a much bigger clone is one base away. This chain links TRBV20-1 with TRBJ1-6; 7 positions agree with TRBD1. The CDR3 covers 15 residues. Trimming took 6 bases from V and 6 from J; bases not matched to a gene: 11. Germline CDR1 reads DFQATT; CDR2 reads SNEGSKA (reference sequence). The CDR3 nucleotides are TGCAGTGCCACCGAGACAGGGAGAAGTAATTCACCCCTCCACTTT. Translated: CSATETGRSNSPLHF.

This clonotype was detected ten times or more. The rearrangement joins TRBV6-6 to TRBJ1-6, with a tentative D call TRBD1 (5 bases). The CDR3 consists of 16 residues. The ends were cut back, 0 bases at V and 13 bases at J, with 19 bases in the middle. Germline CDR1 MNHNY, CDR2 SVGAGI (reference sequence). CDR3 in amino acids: CASSYSATAAVSPLHF. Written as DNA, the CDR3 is TGTGCCAGCAGTTACTCGGCGACAGCCGCGGTTTCTCCCCTCCACTTT.

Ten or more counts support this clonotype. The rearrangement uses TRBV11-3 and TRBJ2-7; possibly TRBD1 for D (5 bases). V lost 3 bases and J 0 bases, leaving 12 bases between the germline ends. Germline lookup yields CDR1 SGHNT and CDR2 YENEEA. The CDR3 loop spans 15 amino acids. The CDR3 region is CASSLGRQSSYEQYF. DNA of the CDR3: TGTGCCAGCAGCTTGGGGCGTCAGAGCTCCTACGAGCAGTACTTC.

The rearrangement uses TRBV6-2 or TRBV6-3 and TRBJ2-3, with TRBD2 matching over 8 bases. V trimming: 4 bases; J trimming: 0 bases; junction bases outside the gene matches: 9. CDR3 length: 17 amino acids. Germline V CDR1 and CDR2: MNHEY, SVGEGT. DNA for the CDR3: TGTGCCAGCAGTTCCGGACGGGGCGGGAGGAGCACAGATACGCAGTATTTT. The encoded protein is CASSSGRGGRSTDTQYF.

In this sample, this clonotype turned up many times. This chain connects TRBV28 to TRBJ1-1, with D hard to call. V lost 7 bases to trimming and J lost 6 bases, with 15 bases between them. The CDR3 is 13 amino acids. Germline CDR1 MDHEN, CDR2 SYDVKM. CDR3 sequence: CASILPPASEAFF. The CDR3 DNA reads TGTGCCAGCATCCTCCCCCCCGCGTCTGAAGCTTTCTTT.

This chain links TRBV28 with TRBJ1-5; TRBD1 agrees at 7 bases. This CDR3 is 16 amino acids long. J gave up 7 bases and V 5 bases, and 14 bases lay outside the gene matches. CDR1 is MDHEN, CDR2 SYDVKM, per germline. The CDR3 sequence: CASSPSQGGRIQPQHF. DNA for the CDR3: TGTGCCAGCAGTCCCTCCCAGGGGGGCCGTATCCAGCCCCAGCATTTT.

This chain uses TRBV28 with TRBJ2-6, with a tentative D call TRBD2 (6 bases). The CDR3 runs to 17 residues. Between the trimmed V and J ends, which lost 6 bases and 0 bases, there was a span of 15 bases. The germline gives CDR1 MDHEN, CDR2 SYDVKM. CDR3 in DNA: TGTGCCAGCAGCCGACCCCGGGGGTTCTCTGGGGCCAACGTCCTGACTTTC. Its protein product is CASSRPRGFSGANVLTF. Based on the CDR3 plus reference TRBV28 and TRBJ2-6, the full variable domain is DVKVTQSSRYLVKRTGEKVFLECVQDMDHENMFWYRQDPGLGLRLIYFSYDVKMKEKGDIPEGYSVSREKKERFSLILESASTNQTSMYLCASSRPRGFSGANVLTFGAGSRLTVL.

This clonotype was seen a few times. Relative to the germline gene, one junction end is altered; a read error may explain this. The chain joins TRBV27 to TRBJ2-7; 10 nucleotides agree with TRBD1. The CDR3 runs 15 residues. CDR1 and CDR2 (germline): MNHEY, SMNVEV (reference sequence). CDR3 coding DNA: TGTGTCAGCAGCCTCGGGACAGGGGTCTCCTACGAGCAGTACTTC. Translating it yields CVSSLGTGVSYEQYF.

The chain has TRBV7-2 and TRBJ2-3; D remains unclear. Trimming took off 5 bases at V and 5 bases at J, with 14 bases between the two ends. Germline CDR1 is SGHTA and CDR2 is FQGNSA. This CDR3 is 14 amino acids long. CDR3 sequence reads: CASSPPPGRDTQYF. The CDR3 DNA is TGTGCCAGCAGCCCTCCCCCCGGTCGAGATACGCAGTATTTT. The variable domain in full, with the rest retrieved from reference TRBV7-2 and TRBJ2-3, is GAGVSQSPSNKVTEKGKDVELRCDPISGHTALYWYRQSLGQGLEFLIYFQGNSAPDKSGLPSDRFSAERTGGSVSTLTIQRTQQEDSAVYLCASSPPPGRDTQYFGPGTRLTVL.

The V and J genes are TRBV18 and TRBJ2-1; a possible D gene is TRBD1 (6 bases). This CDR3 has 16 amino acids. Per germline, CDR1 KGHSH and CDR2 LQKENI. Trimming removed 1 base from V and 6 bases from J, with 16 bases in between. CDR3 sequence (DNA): TGTGCCAGCTCACCACTAACAGGGTCCCTGGGCAATGAGCAGTTCTTC. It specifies CASSPLTGSLGNEQFF.

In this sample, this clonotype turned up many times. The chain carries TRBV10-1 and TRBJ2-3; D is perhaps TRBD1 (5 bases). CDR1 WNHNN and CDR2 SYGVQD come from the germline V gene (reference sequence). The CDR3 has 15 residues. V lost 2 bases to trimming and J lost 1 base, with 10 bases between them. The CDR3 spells CASSEGQGRTDTQYF. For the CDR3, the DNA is TGCGCCAGCAGTGAGGGGCAGGGTCGCACAGATACGCAGTATTTT.

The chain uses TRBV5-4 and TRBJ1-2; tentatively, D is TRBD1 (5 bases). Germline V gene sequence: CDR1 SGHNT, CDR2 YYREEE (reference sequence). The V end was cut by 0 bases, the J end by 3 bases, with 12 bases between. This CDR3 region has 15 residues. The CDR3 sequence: CASSLDLRGDYGYTF. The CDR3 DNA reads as TGTGCCAGCAGCTTGGACCTACGGGGGGACTATGGCTACACCTTC.